The present TCR beta chain was sequenced within a study of cytomegalovirus exposure and HLA in healthy donors (dated by TCRdb to the late 2010s). For the study in its entirety: According to an earlier analysis of a few hundred of the donors, about 179 million T cells yielded over 90 million unique TCR beta sequences and approximately 300 Gb of sequence data. Around 320 gigabases of sequencing data and 70 million to 85 million unique TCR sequences were included in an early release covering 500 to 750 HLA-typed donors. Of the roughly 400 genotyped donors, roughly 85% fell in the genetic ancestry cluster associated with self-reported Caucasian donors. The study aimed to test whether signatures of past pathogen exposure could be identified by cataloging public T cell receptors. The study used immunosequencing to profile the T cell repertoires of approximately 640 subjects and linked those repertoires to cytomegalovirus serostatus. Besides the first cohort of under 700 subjects, a separate validation cohort made up of 120 different subjects was used. The study combined high-throughput TCR immunosequencing, statistical association of individual TCRs with disease status, and machine learning to predict cytomegalovirus infection status. A later analysis re-examined previously published TCR beta repertoires from about 700 donors and added high-resolution HLA genotyping to investigate patterns of TCR occurrence. In the later analysis, no new phenotypic data were used to find candidate immune exposures; instead, reliance was placed on TCR beta sequences and their occurrence across donors. An earlier analysis of some 500 of the donors used high-throughput TCR beta sequencing to judge whether each TCR beta V gene segment behaved as functional or pseudogenic. Donor age, sex, ethnicity and CMV serostatus were collected together with the repertoire data. Genome-wide SNP genotypes for about 65% of the 666 donors were used in a later genetic analysis, which treated that subset as a discovery cohort. Every discovery cohort repertoire had been produced on one sequencing platform. HLA typing covered class I and class II loci at four-digit resolution. The number of donors typed differed by locus, with 629-630 for A, B, C, DRB1 and DQB1, 522 for DQA1, 600 to 610 for DPA1, and 472 for DPB1. Because of strong linkage in the cohort, roughly five DR-DQ haplotypes were treated as single units for association and clustering. Across about 370 genotyped donors of the cohort, an average of approximately 200,000 unique TCR beta nucleotide sequences per donor were sequenced, and approximately 19% of those sequences were non-productive.

CDR1 and CDR2 (SQVTM, ANQGSEA) derive from the germline V gene. Spanning cysteine to phenylalanine, the CDR3 consists of 12 amino acids. Kept here is only the CDR3 DNA, which spans 36 bases and is read in frame from base 1. The germline V end is reduced by 7 bases and the J end by 8 bases; junction bases left unmatched: 7. Study-level results and caveats: Three of the identified cytomegalovirus-associated TCR beta chains were confirmed in vitro to be specific for cytomegalovirus antigens. An earlier analysis of some 590 of the donors showed that most TCR beta V segments appeared in productive rearrangements either about 87% or about 30% of the time, which broadly matched IMGT annotations. Only TCR beta chains were sequenced in this cohort, and the absence of alpha or paired-chain data limited detectable features. According to a later analysis, TCR association rates differed among HLA loci, with DRB1 alleles showing the most associated TCRs and HLA-C alleles showing the fewest. A later genetic analysis associated a missense DCLRE1C variant with V-gene and J-gene trimming of TCR beta chains, and an independent cohort replicated the association. Most CMV-associated TCR beta chains appeared to be HLA-restricted in a later analysis, and the HLA associations seemed to be driven largely by CMV exposure. In the study, approximately 160 TCR beta chains were listed as associated with cytomegalovirus. The authors suggested that the approach could potentially be extended to other disease states and immunological phenotypes. Correlated functional status among segregating V segments might reflect linkage disequilibrium, but an unknown experimental factor could not be ruled out. In both the original and validation cohorts, the classifier was reported to diagnose cytomegalovirus status with high specificity and sensitivity. A cluster of highly shared sequence variants was judged likely to represent a technical artifact of the sequencing pipeline. Compared with equally common non-associated chains, HLA-associated TCR beta chains in a later analysis were more clonally expanded and had lower generation probabilities. Compared with the approximately 600-donor mean, donors in an Asian-associated ancestry cluster had fewer N-insertions in productive TCRs, according to a later genetic analysis. The 87-base-pair reads could not distinguish some IMGT-functional V segments, including TRBV6-2 and TRBV6-3, so those segments were excluded. Because HLA typing was missing for some donors at each locus, association tests included only the typed subset. For the cohort, immune exposure information was limited to CMV serostatus. In a later analysis, several top co-occurrence clusters were reported to appear linked to parvovirus B19, influenza, CMV and Epstein-Barr virus. A further reported finding was that TCR beta sequences accurately predicted the HLA-A and HLA-B alleles for most subjects in the first cohort. When HLA alleles, especially DR and DQ, strongly co-occurred, attributing TCR associations to individual alleles was difficult. While some public TCRs were present in many individuals, most TCR sequences turned up only very rarely across donors. Sequencing depth was assumed to be roughly uniform across donors in the presence/absence analyses, though that assumption may not hold. Because counts were too low, fewer than 20 rarely observed V segments, including chromosome 9 orphons, were excluded from the earlier analysis of around 640 of the donors. Specific HLA alleles were associated with about 17,000 TCR beta sequences at a false discovery rate of 0.05 in a later analysis.

The table lists this clone with a few counts. The target of this receptor is not known. Per-nucleotide qualities are absent, and no much larger clonotype sits a single base away. The cohort consisted of 666 healthy bone marrow donors. All cohort members were sampled while nominally healthy, although unrecorded immune exposures were likely present. The donor was CMV seropositive and was included in the group of 290 or so seropositive cohort members. A peripheral blood sample was collected from each donor, and TCR beta sequencing was performed on peripheral blood mononuclear cells. Genomic DNA extraction from the blood cell samples was performed with the Qiagen DNeasy Blood Extraction Kit. The method behind the library was the immunoSEQ multiplex PCR assay. For the multiplex PCR, a mixture combining 60 forward primers for TCR Vbeta segments and 13 reverse primers for TCR Jbeta segments was used. The CDR3 region of rearranged TCR beta genes was amplified from genomic DNA with a multiplex PCR assay. On the Illumina HiSeq System, the amplified TCR beta libraries were sequenced as 87-base-pair reads. Under the source paper's analysis protocol: In a later analysis, roughly 80 million unique TCR beta chains were counted across the approximately 640 repertoires, and roughly 10 million of these chains were shared by at least two donors. A nearest-neighbor algorithm error-corrected the raw reads and collapsed the reads into unique sequences, merging closely related sequences to remove PCR and sequencing errors. Alignment of CDR3 sequences to IMGT reference sequences was used to assign V, D and J gene segments. For a sequence to be retained, at least a six-nucleotide match to both a V gene segment and a J gene segment was required. Rearrangements were classified as productive when the CDR3 lacked stop codons and remained in frame with V and J, and all other rearrangements were classified as non-productive. CDR3 was defined according to IMGT convention as the region running from the second conserved V-encoded cysteine to the conserved J-encoded phenylalanine. In an earlier analysis of just under 600 of the donors, sequences lacking an unambiguous match to a single V gene segment were excluded. In an earlier analysis of 587 of the donors, V segments were called functional above 56.7% productive rearrangements and were called segregating when the between-donor standard deviation exceeded 5%. A statistical classification framework was built to diagnose cytomegalovirus status from the catalog of TCR beta chain sequences. V and J gene assignment, in a later analysis, came from comparing TCR nucleotide sequences with IMGT/GENE-DB human TR gene sequences. A later analysis assigned CDR3 sequences and most-parsimonious VDJ recombination scenarios with the TCRdist pipeline. A later analysis defined each TCR beta chain by its CDR3 amino acid sequence plus V-gene family, and excluded reads lacking a unique V-gene family. A later analysis removed 450 to 600 highly shared, low-generation-probability nucleotide sequences to deal with suspected cross-contamination and a sequencing artifact. A later analysis calculated a clonal expansion index for each public chain from normalized within-repertoire ranks of inferred template counts. Generation probabilities in a later analysis came from a VDJ recombination model fitted to out-of-frame rearrangements, and those results were checked against IGoR. In a later analysis, hypergeometric tests were used to score TCR-TCR, TCR-HLA and TCR-CMV co-occurrence, with a repertoire-size bias correction applied to TCR pairs. False discovery rates were estimated in a later analysis by permuting HLA or CMV assignments 20 times. In a later analysis, co-occurring TCRs were grouped using DBSCAN, and TCRdist sequence similarity was added for clustering within HLA-allele-positive subsets. Repertoires with fewer than 30,000 or more than 120,000 public chains were left out of co-occurrence clustering, as were about five repertoires with anomalous nucleotide sharing. TCRdb's version of the immuneACCESS table is confined to in-frame rearrangements and falls short of the full clone set. An unresolved V gene accounts for under half of the shortfall where checked; the remainder is of unknown origin. That table furnishes V, J and clone size, whereas the DNA furnished D and trimming. Present in this sample are about 120,000 clones, 77% of which were seen just once. The ten largest clones capture around 5.5% of the sample.

The material sequenced was PBMCs. The chain employs TRBV29-1 and TRBJ1-4; 7 middle bases align to TRBD1. The receptor was isolated from a man aged 18 to 29 in good health and CMV-seropositive. DNA sequence: TGCAGCGCCACAGGGGCCGGGGAAAAACTGTTTTTT. This encodes CSATGAGEKLFF.